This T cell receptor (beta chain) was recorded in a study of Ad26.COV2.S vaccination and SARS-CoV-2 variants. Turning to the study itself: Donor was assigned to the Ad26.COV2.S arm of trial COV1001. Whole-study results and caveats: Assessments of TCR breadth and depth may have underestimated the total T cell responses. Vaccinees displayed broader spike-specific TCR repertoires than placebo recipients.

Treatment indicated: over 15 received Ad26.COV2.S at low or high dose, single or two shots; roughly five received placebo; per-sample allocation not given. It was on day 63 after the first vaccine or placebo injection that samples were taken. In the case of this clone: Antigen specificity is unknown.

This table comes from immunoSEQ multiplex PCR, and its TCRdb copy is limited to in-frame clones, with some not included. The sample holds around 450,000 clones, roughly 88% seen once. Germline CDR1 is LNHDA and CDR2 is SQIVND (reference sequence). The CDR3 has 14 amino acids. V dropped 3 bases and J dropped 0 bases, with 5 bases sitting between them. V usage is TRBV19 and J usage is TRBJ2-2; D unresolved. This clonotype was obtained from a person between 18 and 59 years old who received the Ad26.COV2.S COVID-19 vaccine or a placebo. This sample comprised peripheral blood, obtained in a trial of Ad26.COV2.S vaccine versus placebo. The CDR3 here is CASSIGPNTGELFF. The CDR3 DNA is TGTGCCAGTAGTATCGGTCCGAACACCGGGGAGCTGTTTTTT.